The clone carrying this T cell receptor beta chain was found a few times. Its antigen is currently unknown. Treatment described: oral pan-JAK inhibitor, 5-10 mg twice daily. The study team obtained lesional scalp punch biopsies and peripheral blood from alopecia areata patients. The data belong to a study of CD8+ T cells in alopecia areata. Findings of the study overall: Because one nonresponder was included, the link of baseline CD8+ expansion to response is considered uncertain.

Extracted from the samples, RNA was reverse transcribed into cDNA to serve as the sequencing template. Clones were read by immunoSEQ multiplex PCR, and TCRdb kept only the in-frame ones, dropping some. The table shows some 200,000 clones, with about 60% occurring only once. V shed 5 bases and J 2 bases; nucleotides not matched to a gene: 13. The CDR3 has 17 residues. CDR1 is SGHDT and CDR2 is YYEEEE in the germline V gene. The TCR originated in a human donor with alopecia areata. The specimen was CD8+ T cells sorted from blood, collected at week 24, from a patient treated with tofacitinib. The rearrangement uses TRBV5-6 and TRBJ2-3, with 8 bases matching TRBD2. The CDR3 coding sequence is TGTGCCAGCAGTCCAGGCGGGGCTAGCGGGCTCACAGATACGCAGTATTTT. It translates to CASSPGGASGLTDTQYF.